The sequence of this TCR beta chain was determined in a study of T cells expressing NK-cell markers. TCRdb re-called the 5' RACE reads and shows each CDR3 protein once, DNA omitted. The sample table includes approximately 550,000 distinct CDR3 sequences. The CDR3 is made up of 12 amino acids. Per the germline V gene, CDR1 is GTSNPN and CDR2 is SVGIG (reference sequence). The sequencing input was blood T cells: a sorted CD56 or NKG2C T cell subset, CD4+ or CD8+ T cells, or bulk PBMC T cells (not recorded which). The receptor was isolated from a man between 18 and 35 years old in good health. This chain joins TRBV30 and TRBJ2-1. CDR3 sequence reads: CALGGIGVEQFF.